This T cell receptor beta chain was sequenced for a study of identical twins. Whole-study results and caveats: Out-of-frame alpha sequences common to twins exhibited an excess of low generation probability. Researchers caution that invariant MAIT and iNKT cells could partly confound zero-insertion analyses.

The germline gives CDR1 MDHEN, CDR2 SYDVKM. J gave up 8 bases and V 4 bases, and 8 bases lay outside the gene matches. This CDR3 region has 15 residues. TCRdb reanalysed the 5' RACE reads using MiXCR and keeps one entry per CDR3 protein. The data show 690,000 or so distinct CDR3 sequences, approximately 6.1% seen once. Comment on this clonotype: Its target is not known.

The sequence derives from a man between 18 and 35 years old in good health. The chain uses TRBV28 and TRBJ2-1, with 10 bases identical to TRBD2. Sequencing was done on a sample of naive T cells sorted from blood. The CDR3 DNA reads as TGTGCCAGCAGTTACGCTAGCGGGAGTGTGGATGAGCAGTTCTTC. Translation gives CASSYASGSVDEQFF.